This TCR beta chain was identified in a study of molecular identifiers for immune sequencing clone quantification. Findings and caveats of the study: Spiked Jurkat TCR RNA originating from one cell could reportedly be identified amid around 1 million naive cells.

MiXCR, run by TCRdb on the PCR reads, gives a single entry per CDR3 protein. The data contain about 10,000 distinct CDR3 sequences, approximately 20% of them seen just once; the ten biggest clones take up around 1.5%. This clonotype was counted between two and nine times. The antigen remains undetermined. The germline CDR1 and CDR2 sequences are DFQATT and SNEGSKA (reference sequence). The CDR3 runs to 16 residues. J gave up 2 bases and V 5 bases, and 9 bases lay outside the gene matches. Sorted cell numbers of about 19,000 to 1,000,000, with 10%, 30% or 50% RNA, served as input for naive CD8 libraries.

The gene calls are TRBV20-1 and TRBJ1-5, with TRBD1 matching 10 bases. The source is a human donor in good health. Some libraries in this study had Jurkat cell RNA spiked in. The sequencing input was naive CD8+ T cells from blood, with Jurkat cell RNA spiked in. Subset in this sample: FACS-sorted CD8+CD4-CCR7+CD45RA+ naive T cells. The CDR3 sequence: CSAHDRDRGGNQPQHF. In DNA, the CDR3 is TGCAGTGCTCATGACCGGGACAGGGGCGGCAATCAGCCCCAGCATTTT.